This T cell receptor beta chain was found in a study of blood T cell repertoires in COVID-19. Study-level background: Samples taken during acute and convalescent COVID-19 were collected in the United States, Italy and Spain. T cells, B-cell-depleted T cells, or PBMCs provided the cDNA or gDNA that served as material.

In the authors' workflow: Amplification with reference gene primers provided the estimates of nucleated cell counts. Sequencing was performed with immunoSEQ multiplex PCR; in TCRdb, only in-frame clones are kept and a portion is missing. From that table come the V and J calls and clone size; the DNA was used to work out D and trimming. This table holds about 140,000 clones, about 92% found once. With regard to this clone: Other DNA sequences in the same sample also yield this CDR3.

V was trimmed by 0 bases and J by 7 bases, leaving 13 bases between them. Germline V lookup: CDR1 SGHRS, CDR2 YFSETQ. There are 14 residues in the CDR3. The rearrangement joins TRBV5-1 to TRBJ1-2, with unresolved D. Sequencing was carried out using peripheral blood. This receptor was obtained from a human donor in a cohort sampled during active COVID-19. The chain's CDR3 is CASSLEYSSGGYTF. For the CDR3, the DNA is TGCGCCAGCAGCTTGGAATACAGCTCTGGTGGCTACACCTTC.